The rows below give T cell receptor beta chains drawn from one sample of a study of cytomegalovirus exposure and HLA in healthy donors. The protocol was immunoSEQ multiplex PCR, while the TCRdb copy is restricted to in-frame clones and leaves out a portion. The sample lists tens of thousands of clones, approximately 77% occurring once. Sequencing was done on a sample of PBMCs. Source of these receptors: a woman in her thirties in good health and CMV-seropositive. Both conserved end residues are part of each CDR3. Fields, in order: CDR3 DNA, CDR3 protein, clone size, CDR3 length, D gene, V gene, J gene. The D gene is left open where the match is weak. Size values are once, few and many counts, or a class for expanded clones, and some rows have none.

TGTGCCAGCAGTACAGGACCGAACACTGAAGCTTTCTTT	CASSTGPNTEAFF	few	13	NA	TRBV25-1	TRBJ1-1
TGTGCCTGGAGTGTGGAGAGGGGGCGCGGTAACTATGGCTACACCTTC	CAWSVERGRGNYGYTF	NA	16	TRBD1	TRBV30	TRBJ1-2
TGCAGCGTTGAAGGCCCCGGGACAGGGAACACCGGGGAGCTGTTTTTT	CSVEGPGTGNTGELFF	NA	16	TRBD1	TRBV29-1	TRBJ2-2
TGCGCCAGCAAAAGTCGGTACAATGAGCAGTTCTTC	CASKSRYNEQFF	NA	12	NA	TRBV5-1	TRBJ2-1
TGTGCTAGTGGTTTTAGGGGACTAGCGGGAGAGCAGTTCTTC	CASGFRGLAGEQFF	NA	14	TRBD2	TRBV12-5	TRBJ2-1
TGCGCCAGCAGCCCATGGACTAGCGGGGAGACCGGGGAGCTGTTTTTT	CASSPWTSGETGELFF	NA	16	TRBD2	TRBV4-3	TRBJ2-2
TGTGCCAGCAGTCAGATGACAGGCGGCACCGGGGAGCTGTTTTTT	CASSQMTGGTGELFF	NA	15	NA	TRBV6-5	TRBJ2-2
TGTGCCAGCAGTGAACAGGGGGCCCGCAATCAGCCCCAGCATTTT	CASSEQGARNQPQHF	few	15	TRBD1	TRBV6-1	TRBJ1-5
TGTGCCAGCAGCCCAAGGGGCACAGGGAACTATGGCTACACCTTC	CASSPRGTGNYGYTF	many	15	NA	TRBV5-4	TRBJ1-2
TGCGCCAGCAGCTTGGTGACAGAGAACACTGAAGCTTTCTTT	CASSLVTENTEAFF	NA	14	NA	TRBV5-1	TRBJ1-1
TGTGCCAGCAGCTCCTTAGCGGGAGGGGGGGTGTACAATGAGCAGTTCTTC	CASSSLAGGGVYNEQFF	NA	17	TRBD2	TRBV7-6	TRBJ2-1
TGCGCCAGCAGCCAGGGACTAGCGTACGAGCAGTACTTC	CASSQGLAYEQYF	NA	13	TRBD2	TRBV4-1	TRBJ2-7
TGTGCCAGCAGCTTCGAGGGACTAGCGGGAGGGCGGGGTGAGACCCAGTACTTC	CASSFEGLAGGRGETQYF	NA	18	TRBD2	TRBV7-2	TRBJ2-5
TGTGCCAGCAGCAAGGCAGGGGCGGGCGAGACCCAGTACTTC	CASSKAGAGETQYF	once	14	NA	TRBV21-1	TRBJ2-5
TGTGCCAGCAGCTTGAGGCGAGGGGGCTGGGGTGAGACCCAGTACTTC	CASSLRRGGWGETQYF	NA	16	TRBD1	TRBV5-5	TRBJ2-5
TGTGCCAGCAGTTTATATGGGACAGGGAAGAACACTGAAGCTTTCTTT	CASSLYGTGKNTEAFF	NA	16	TRBD1	TRBV28	TRBJ1-1
TGTGCCAGCAGCGTAGCCCCGGGACAGTCCTATGGCTACACCTTC	CASSVAPGQSYGYTF	once	15	TRBD1	TRBV9	TRBJ1-2
TGTGCCAGCAGCGGCCCCCGGAGCGGAGAGGAGGAGACCCAGTACTTC	CASSGPRSGEEETQYF	NA	16	NA	TRBV9	TRBJ2-5
TGTGCCAGCAGTTTGGTAGGGGGCAGAAACATTCAGTACTTC	CASSLVGGRNIQYF	NA	14	TRBD1	TRBV28	TRBJ2-4
TGTGCCAGCAGTTTCTCCGTGACTAGCTACCAAGAGACCCAGTACTTC	CASSFSVTSYQETQYF	NA	16	TRBD2	TRBV27	TRBJ2-5
TGTGCCAGCCAAGGGACAACCACCGGGGAGCTGTTTTTT	CASQGTTTGELFF	once	13	NA	TRBV7-9	TRBJ2-2
TGTGCCAGCAGTGACGGGGGGCCCCAGCATTTT	CASSDGGPQHF	NA	11	NA	TRBV25-1	TRBJ1-5
TGCAGCGCAGGACTAGCGGGCTCCTACAATGAGCAGTTCTTC	CSAGLAGSYNEQFF	NA	14	TRBD2	TRBV29-1	TRBJ2-1
TGCAGCGTCCGCGACAGCTTCTATGGCTACACCTTC	CSVRDSFYGYTF	NA	12	NA	TRBV29-1	TRBJ1-2
TGTGCCAGCAGCCAAGGGCGGTTGTCGGGGGAGCCAGATACGCAGTATTTT	CASSQGRLSGEPDTQYF	NA	17	NA	TRBV4-2	TRBJ2-3
TGTGCCAGCAGCTTGGGGCTAGCGGGAGGGACTAGCACAGATACGCAGTATTTT	CASSLGLAGGTSTDTQYF	NA	18	TRBD2	TRBV5-8	TRBJ2-3
TGTGCCAGCAGCAACACTAGGGCCTCCTACGAGCAGTACTTC	CASSNTRASYEQYF	NA	14	NA	TRBV6-5	TRBJ2-7
TGCGCCAGCAGCGGGGGACTACCCTCCTACGAGCAGTACTTC	CASSGGLPSYEQYF	NA	14	TRBD2	TRBV5-1	TRBJ2-7